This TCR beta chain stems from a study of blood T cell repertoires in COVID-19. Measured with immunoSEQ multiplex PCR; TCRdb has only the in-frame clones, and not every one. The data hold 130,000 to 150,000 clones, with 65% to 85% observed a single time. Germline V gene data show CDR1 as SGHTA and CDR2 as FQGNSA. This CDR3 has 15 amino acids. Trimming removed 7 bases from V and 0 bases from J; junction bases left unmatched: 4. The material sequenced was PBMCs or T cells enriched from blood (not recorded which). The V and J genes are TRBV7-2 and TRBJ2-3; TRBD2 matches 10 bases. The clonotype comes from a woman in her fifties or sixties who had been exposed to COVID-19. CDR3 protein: CASKKTSGSTDTQYF. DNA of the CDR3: TGTGCCAGCAAAAAGACTAGCGGGAGCACAGATACGCAGTATTTT.